The rows below give T cell receptor beta chains drawn from one sample of a study of T cells after yellow fever vaccination. TCRdb used MiXCR to reprocess the 5' RACE reads, holding one entry per CDR3 protein. The sample has about 630,000 distinct CDR3 sequences, roughly 12% seen once; the top ten hold just under 15%. The sequenced sample was PBMCs, obtained on the day of the yellow fever booster vaccination. The origin of the receptors is a man younger than 40 who received the YFV17D yellow fever vaccine. CDR3s include the opening cysteine and the closing phenylalanine or tryptophan. A D gene is named only where the DNA matches it firmly. For some rows the clone size is stated as once, few or many, or as a class when expanded; others skip it.

j_call clone_size d_call v_call cdr3_nt cdr3_aa
TRBJ2-4 few - TRBV14 TGTGCCAGCAGCCAAGGGTGGCAGGGAGGCTCCAAAAACATTCAGTACTTC CASSQGWQGGSKNIQYF
TRBJ2-1 many TRBD2 TRBV25-1 TGTGCCAGCAGTGGAGGGACTAGCCGGGTCAACAATGAGCAGTTCTTC CASSGGTSRVNNEQFF
TRBJ2-1 - - TRBV2 TGCGCCAGCAGTGAAGACACAGGCCTCCACAGTGAGCAGTTCTTC CASSEDTGLHSEQFF
TRBJ2-7 - - TRBV2 TGTGCCAGCAGTGGTATCGAGCAGTACTTC CASSGIEQYF
TRBJ2-5 - - TRBV27 TGTGCCAGCAGTGCCCTACCCGGGACGGCGTACTTC CASSALPGTAYF
TRBJ2-1 many TRBD1 TRBV7-9 TGTGCCAGCAGCCCCCGGGACAGTTCCTACAATGAGCAGTTCTTC CASSPRDSSYNEQFF
TRBJ2-2 many - TRBV12-3/TRBV12-4 TGTGCCAGCAGTGTAGCGGAGAACACCGGGGAGCTGTTTTTT CASSVAENTGELFF
TRBJ2-1 few TRBD2 TRBV24-1 TGTGCCACCAGTGACCAACTAGCGGAAACCTACAATGAGCAGTTCTTC CATSDQLAETYNEQFF
TRBJ1-3 few TRBD1 TRBV7-9 TGTGCCAGTGGGGGGACAGGGAGCTCTGGAAACACCATATATTTT CASGGTGSSGNTIYF
TRBJ2-2 - - TRBV9 TGTGCCAGCAGCCCAGCCCAAGCTACCGGGGAGCTGTTTTTT CASSPAQATGELFF